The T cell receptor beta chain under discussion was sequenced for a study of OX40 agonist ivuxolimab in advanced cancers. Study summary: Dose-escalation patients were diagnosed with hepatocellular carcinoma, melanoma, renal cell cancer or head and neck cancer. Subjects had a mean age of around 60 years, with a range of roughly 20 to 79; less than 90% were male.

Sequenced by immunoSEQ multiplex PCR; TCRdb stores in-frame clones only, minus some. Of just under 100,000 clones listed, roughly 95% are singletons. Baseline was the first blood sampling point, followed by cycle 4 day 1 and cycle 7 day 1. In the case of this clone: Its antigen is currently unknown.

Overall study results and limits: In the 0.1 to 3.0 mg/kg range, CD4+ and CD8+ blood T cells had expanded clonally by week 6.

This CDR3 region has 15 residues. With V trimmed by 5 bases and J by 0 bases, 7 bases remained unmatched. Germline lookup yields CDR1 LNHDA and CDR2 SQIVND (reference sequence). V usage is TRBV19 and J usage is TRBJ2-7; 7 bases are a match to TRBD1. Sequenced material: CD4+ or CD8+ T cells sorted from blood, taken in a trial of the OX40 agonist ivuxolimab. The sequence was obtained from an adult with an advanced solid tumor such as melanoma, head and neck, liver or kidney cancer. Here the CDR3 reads CASSPLTGSSYEQYF. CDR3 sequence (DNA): TGTGCCAGTAGTCCTCTGACAGGGTCCTCCTACGAGCAGTACTTC. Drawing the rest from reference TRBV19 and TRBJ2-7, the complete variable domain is DGGITQSPKYLFRKEGQNVTLSCEQNLNHDAMYWYRQDPGQGLRLIYYSQIVNDFQKGDIAEGYSVSREKKESFPLTVTSAQKNPTAFYLCASSPLTGSSYEQYFGPGTRLTVT.